One T cell receptor beta chain is described in this entry. This specimen belongs to a study of blood T cell repertoires in COVID-19. About the research overall: COVID-19 samples, acute and convalescent, were from the United States, Italy and Spain.

In the original processing: Nucleated cell counts were estimated from reference gene primer amplification. Sequencing was performed with immunoSEQ multiplex PCR; in TCRdb, only in-frame clones are kept and a portion is missing. V and J calls and clone size come straight from that table; D and trimming were deduced from the DNA. This sample has approximately 74,000 clones, with around 80% found just once. The CDR3 loop spans 12 amino acids. The V gene lost 1 base and the J gene lost 6 bases, with 8 bases spanning the gap. Germline V CDR1 and CDR2: SGHRS, YFSETQ. The sequence was obtained from an older man with active or convalescent COVID-19. The chain couples TRBV5-1 to TRBJ2-7, with D possibly matching TRBD1 (5 bases). Source material: peripheral blood. This CDR3 reads CASSLKGVEQYF. The CDR3 nucleotides are TGCGCCAGCAGCTTGAAAGGGGTCGAGCAGTACTTC.